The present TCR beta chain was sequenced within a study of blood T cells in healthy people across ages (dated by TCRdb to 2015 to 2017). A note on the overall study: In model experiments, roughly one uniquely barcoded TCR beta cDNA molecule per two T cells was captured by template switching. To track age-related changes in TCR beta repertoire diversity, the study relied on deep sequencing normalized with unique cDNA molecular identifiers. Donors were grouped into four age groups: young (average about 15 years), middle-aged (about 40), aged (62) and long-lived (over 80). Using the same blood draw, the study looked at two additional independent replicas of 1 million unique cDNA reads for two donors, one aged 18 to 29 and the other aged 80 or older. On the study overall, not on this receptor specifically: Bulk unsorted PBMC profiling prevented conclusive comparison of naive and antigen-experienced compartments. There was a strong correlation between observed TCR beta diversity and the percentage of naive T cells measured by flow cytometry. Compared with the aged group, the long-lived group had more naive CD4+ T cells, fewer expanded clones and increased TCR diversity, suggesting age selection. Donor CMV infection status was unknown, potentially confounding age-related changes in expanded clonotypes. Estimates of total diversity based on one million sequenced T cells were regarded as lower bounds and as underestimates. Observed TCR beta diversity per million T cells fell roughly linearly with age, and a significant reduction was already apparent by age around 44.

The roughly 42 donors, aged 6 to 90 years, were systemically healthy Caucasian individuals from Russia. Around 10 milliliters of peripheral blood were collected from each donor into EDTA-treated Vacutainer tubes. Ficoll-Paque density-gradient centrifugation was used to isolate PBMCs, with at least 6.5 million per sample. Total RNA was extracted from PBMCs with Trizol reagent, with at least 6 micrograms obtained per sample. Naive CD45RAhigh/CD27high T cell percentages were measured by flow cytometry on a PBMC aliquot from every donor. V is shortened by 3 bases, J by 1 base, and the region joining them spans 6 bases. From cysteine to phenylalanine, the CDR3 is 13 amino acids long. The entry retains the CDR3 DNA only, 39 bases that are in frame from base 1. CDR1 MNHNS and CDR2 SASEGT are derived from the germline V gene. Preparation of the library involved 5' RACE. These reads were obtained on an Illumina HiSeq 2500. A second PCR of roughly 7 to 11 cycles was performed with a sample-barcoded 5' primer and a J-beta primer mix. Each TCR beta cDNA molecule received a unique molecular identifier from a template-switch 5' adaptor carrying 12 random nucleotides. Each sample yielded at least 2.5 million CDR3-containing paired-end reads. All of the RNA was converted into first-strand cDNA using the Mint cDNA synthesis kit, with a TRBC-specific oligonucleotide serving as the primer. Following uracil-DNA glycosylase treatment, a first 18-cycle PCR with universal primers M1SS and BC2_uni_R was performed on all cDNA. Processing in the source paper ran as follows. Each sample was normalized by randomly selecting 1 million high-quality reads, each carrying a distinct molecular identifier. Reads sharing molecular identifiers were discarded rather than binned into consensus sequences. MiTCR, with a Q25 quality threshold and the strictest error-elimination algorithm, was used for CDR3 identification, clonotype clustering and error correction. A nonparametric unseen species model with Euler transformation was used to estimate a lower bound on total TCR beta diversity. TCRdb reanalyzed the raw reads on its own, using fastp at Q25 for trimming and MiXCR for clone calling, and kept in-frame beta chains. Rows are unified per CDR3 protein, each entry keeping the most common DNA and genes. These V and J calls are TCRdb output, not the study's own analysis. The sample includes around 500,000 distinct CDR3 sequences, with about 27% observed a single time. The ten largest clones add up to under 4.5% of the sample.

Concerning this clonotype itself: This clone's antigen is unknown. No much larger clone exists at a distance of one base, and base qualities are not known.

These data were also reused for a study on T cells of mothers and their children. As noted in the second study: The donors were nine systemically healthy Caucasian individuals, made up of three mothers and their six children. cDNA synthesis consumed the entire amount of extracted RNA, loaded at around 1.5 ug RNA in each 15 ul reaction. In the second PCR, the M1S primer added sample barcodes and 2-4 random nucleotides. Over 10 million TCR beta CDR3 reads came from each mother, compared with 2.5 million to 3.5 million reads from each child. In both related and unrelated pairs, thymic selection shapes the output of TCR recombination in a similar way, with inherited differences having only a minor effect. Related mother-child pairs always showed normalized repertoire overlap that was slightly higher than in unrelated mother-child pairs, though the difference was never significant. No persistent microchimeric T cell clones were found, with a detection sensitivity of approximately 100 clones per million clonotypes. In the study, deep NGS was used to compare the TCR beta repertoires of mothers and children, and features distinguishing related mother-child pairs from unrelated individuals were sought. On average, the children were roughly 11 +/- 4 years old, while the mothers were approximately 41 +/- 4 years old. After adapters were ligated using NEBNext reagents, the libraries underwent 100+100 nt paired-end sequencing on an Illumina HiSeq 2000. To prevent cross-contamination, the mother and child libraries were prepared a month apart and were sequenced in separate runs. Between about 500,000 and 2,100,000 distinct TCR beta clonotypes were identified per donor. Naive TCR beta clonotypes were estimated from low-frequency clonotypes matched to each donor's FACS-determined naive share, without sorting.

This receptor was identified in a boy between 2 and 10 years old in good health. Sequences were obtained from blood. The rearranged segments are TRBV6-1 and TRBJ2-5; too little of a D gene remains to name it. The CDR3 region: CASSEASQETQYF. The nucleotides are TGTGCCAGCAGTGAGGCCAGCCAAGAGACCCAGTACTTC.